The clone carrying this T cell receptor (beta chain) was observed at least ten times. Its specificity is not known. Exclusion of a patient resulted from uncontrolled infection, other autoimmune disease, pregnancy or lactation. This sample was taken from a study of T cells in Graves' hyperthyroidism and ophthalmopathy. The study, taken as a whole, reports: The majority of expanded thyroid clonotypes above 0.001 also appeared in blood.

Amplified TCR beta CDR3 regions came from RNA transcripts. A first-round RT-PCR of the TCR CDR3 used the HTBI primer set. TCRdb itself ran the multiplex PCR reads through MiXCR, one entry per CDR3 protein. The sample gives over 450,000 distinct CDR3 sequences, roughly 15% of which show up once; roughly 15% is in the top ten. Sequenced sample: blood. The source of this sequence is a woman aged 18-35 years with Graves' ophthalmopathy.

The CDR3 reads CSARDPQRGSYEQYF. The CDR3 region has the DNA TGCAGTGCTAGAGATCCTCAGCGGGGATCCTACGAGCAGTACTTC. This chain uses TRBV20-1 with TRBJ2-7, with 7 nucleotides matching TRBD2. Germline-derived CDR1 and CDR2 are DFQATT and SNEGSKA (reference sequence). The CDR3 is made up of 15 amino acids. Losses at the gene ends were 0 bases for V and 1 base for J; bases not matched to a gene: 6.